The subject of this entry is one TCR beta chain. Its antigen is not known. Individual cDNA molecules each received unique molecular identifiers attached to them. In TCRdb, the 5' RACE reads were re-called with MiXCR into one record per CDR3 protein. Altogether 90,000 to 100,000 distinct CDR3 sequences are present, under 15% being singletons, with the ten largest covering about 2%. The data derive from a study of early T cells in non-severe SARS-CoV-2 infection. Overall study results and limits: Using VDJdb, the matching emphasized anti-spike CD8 responses while missing private and CD4 specificities.

This TCR was sampled from an adult who was a healthcare worker with PCR-confirmed SARS-CoV-2 infection or an uninfected control (not recorded which). Source material: whole blood.

Written as DNA, the CDR3 is TGCGCCAGCAGCTTGAACTACCACTCCTACGAGCAGTACTTC. Protein sequence: CASSLNYHSYEQYF. The V gene is TRBV5-1, the J gene TRBJ2-7; D uncertain. Germline V lookup: CDR1 SGHRS, CDR2 YFSETQ. The CDR3 runs to 14 residues. Deletions cut 1 base from V and 0 bases from J, with 8 bases between.